These 14 T cell receptor beta chains were all obtained from the same sample, sequenced in a study of CD8+CD57+ T cells in acquired aplastic anemia. CDR3 and TCR beta VDJ profiling relied on a genomic DNA template. TCRdb independently ran MiXCR on the reads; one entry per CDR3 protein. The top ten clones hold 8% of a sample with about 270,000 distinct CDR3 sequences, around 60% of them seen once. Sequenced input: sorted CD4+, CD8+, or CD8+CD57+ T cells (not recorded which) from PBMCs. These receptors were taken from a human donor with severe aplastic anemia or a healthy control (not recorded which).

This clonotype was seen a few times. The rearrangement links TRBV2 to TRBJ2-3; maybe TRBD2 (6 bases). Germline V lookup: CDR1 SNHLY, CDR2 FYNNEI. Between the trimmed V and J ends, which lost 11 bases and 1 base, there was a span of 19 bases. This CDR3 has 15 amino acids. CDR3 loop: CAGCGGDFRTDTQYF. CDR3 nucleotide sequence: TGTGCCGGCTGCGGTGGGGACTTCCGCACAGATACGCAGTATTTT.

The chain carries TRBV7-9 and TRBJ2-2; D ambiguous. The CDR3 spans 12 residues. The germline gives CDR1 SEHNR, CDR2 FQNEAQ (reference sequence). Trimming cost V 7 bases and J 6 bases, with 9 bases left between them. The CDR3 loop reads CASNRHSGELFF. The CDR3 coding sequence is TGTGCCAGCAACCGTCATTCCGGGGAGCTGTTTTTT.

CDR3 residues: CASTSGGVGNSPLHF. Written as DNA, the CDR3 is TGTGCCAGCACCTCTGGGGGGGTTGGAAATTCACCCCTCCACTTT. This chain uses TRBV6-6 with TRBJ1-6, with a weak D call TRBD1 (5 bases). Germline V CDR1 and CDR2: MNHNY, SVGAGI (reference sequence). This CDR3 region has 15 residues. The germline V and J ends were trimmed by 7 bases and 7 bases, with 17 bases remaining between them.

In DNA form, the CDR3 reads TGTGCCAGCATCCCTAAATGGGGAAGAGAGACCCAGTACTTC. Translating gives CASIPKWGRETQYF. The genes are TRBV25-1 and TRBJ2-5; D remains ambiguous. Germline V CDR1 and CDR2: MGHDK, SYGVNS. The CDR3 sequence is 14 residues long. Trimming left V 7 bases short and J 4 bases short, with 16 bases between.

V gene TRBV9 combines with J gene TRBJ2-5; no definite D call. The CDR3 contains 12 residues. The V end lost 0 bases, the J end lost 3 bases, and 3 bases lay between the germline ends. Germline loops: CDR1 SGDLS, CDR2 YYNGEE. This CDR3 reads CASSVAEETQYF. CDR3 sequence (DNA): TGTGCCAGCAGCGTAGCCGAAGAGACCCAGTACTTC.

The V call is TRBV5-1, the J call TRBJ2-5; D is unclear. This CDR3 has 14 residues. The ends were cut back, 0 bases at V and 4 bases at J, with 10 bases in the middle. Germline V gene sequence: CDR1 SGHRS, CDR2 YFSETQ. The CDR3 DNA follows: TGCGCCAGCAGCTTGGGGCAGGTTGGAGAGACCCAGTACTTC. Translating it yields CASSLGQVGETQYF.

The chain recombines TRBV6-5 with TRBJ2-7; TRBD1 agrees at 8 bases. The CDR3 spans 15 residues. CDR1 and CDR2 from the germline V gene are MNHEY and SVGAGI. V gave up 2 bases and J gave up 3 bases; unmatched junction bases: 6. CDR3 residues: CASSYHRDRHYEQYF. CDR3 coding DNA: TGTGCCAGCAGTTACCACCGGGACAGGCACTACGAGCAGTACTTC.

CDR3 nucleotides: TGCGCCAGCAGCTTGGATCTAACGGCCTCTGGAAACACCATATATTTT. Its protein is CASSLDLTASGNTIYF. The genes are TRBV5-1 and TRBJ1-3; D gene ambiguous. V was pared by 0 bases and J by 0 bases, with 10 bases between. There are 16 residues in the CDR3. From germline, CDR1 is SGHRS and CDR2 YFSETQ.

This clonotype has ten or more counts. The chain is built from TRBV5-6 and TRBJ1-4, with a tentative D call TRBD1 (6 bases). Trimming stripped 4 bases from V and 7 bases from J, with 17 bases between. This CDR3 contains 15 residues. Germline V gene lookup returns CDR1 SGHDT and CDR2 YYEEEE. The CDR3 spells CASSQRTGLGEKLFF. DNA for the CDR3: TGTGCCAGCAGCCAACGAACAGGGTTGGGTGAAAAACTGTTTTTT.

The rearrangement links TRBV19 to TRBJ1-6; 9 bases are a match to TRBD1. The CDR3 has 15 residues. CDR1 is LNHDA and CDR2 is SQIVND in the germline V gene (reference sequence). V was pared by 5 bases and J by 9 bases, with 8 bases of the junction left unmatched. In DNA, the CDR3 is TGTGCCAGTAGTCCGGGACAGGGACGGGGTTCACCCCTCCACTTT. It encodes CASSPGQGRGSPLHF. Based on the CDR3 plus reference TRBV19 and TRBJ1-6, the full variable domain is DGGITQSPKYLFRKEGQNVTLSCEQNLNHDAMYWYRQDPGQGLRLIYYSQIVNDFQKGDIAEGYSVSREKKESFPLTVTSAQKNPTAFYLCASSPGQGRGSPLHFGNGTRLTVT.

J is TRBJ2-7 and V is TRBV20-1; D not resolved. The CDR3 extends over 15 amino acids. Germline assignment: CDR1 DFQATT and CDR2 SNEGSKA (reference sequence). V was clipped by 4 bases and J by 4 bases, with 20 bases between them. The CDR3 sequence: CSATSPGGDVYEQYF. For the CDR3, the DNA is TGCAGTGCTACCAGCCCCGGCGGAGACGTTTACGAGCAGTACTTC.

The rearrangement links TRBV2 to TRBJ2-7; D unclear. This CDR3 is 13 amino acids long. With 7 bases removed from V and 6 bases from J, the gap between germline ends came to 16 bases. Germline V gene sequence: CDR1 SNHLY, CDR2 FYNNEI. Written as DNA, the CDR3 is TGTGCCAGCAATGGAGTATTTACCTTCGAGCAGTACTTC. Translating it yields CASNGVFTFEQYF.

The chain combines TRBV4-1 with TRBJ1-5; D gene uncertain. The CDR3 loop spans 13 amino acids. Germline CDR1 and CDR2: MGHRA and YSYEKL. V was trimmed by 1 base and J by 7 bases, leaving 8 bases between them. The CDR3 region is CASSQGEMQPQHF. As DNA, the CDR3 is TGCGCCAGCAGCCAAGGGGAGATGCAGCCCCAGCATTTT.

This clonotype has a count of ten or more. V gene TRBV19 combines with J gene TRBJ2-6; 8 bases align to TRBD1. Germline values: CDR1 LNHDA, CDR2 SQIVND (reference sequence). CDR3 size: 18 residues. Unmatched junction bases numbered 7, after V lost 3 bases and J lost 0 bases. The CDR3 is CASSIKGQVASGANVLTF. As DNA, the CDR3 is TGTGCCAGTAGTATTAAGGGACAGGTAGCCTCTGGGGCCAACGTCCTGACTTTC.